This T cell receptor (beta chain) came from a study of blood T cells in healthy people across ages. Notes on the study in general: Diversity was higher, and naive CD4+ cells more numerous, in long-lived donors than in aged donors.

Using a J-beta primer mix together with a sample-barcoded 5' primer, a second PCR was run for about 6 to 11 cycles. Individual samples furnished no less than 3 million CDR3-containing paired-end reads apiece. TCRdb redid the calling of the 5' RACE reads with MiXCR, one entry per CDR3 protein. This table has roughly 650,000 distinct CDR3 sequences, less than 40% appearing once. The CDR3 covers 15 residues. CDR1 and CDR2 from the germline V gene are SGHTA and FQGNSA. V was trimmed by 5 bases and J by 3 bases, leaving 17 bases between them. This clonotype was picked up many times. The antigen remains unidentified. At least 6 million PBMCs were isolated per sample.

Sequenced sample: blood. The sequence was obtained from a woman older than 75 in good health. The chain has TRBV7-2 and TRBJ2-7; D might be TRBD2 (6 bases). CDR3 protein: CASSPPPGGSYEQYF. The CDR3 nucleotides read TGTGCCAGCAGCCCCCCCCCCGGGGGAAGCTACGAGCAGTACTTC.